Listed here is a single T cell receptor beta chain. Its antigen is unknown. The CDR3 consists of 15 residues. The J segment lost 8 bases and the V segment lost 4 bases, leaving 6 bases of the junction unmatched. The germline gives CDR1 MGHRA, CDR2 YSYEKL. This sample is part of a study of cytomegalovirus exposure and HLA in healthy donors. Study-level points and caveats: Later work associated fewer than 20,000 TCR beta sequences with HLA alleles at 0.05 false discovery rate.

Donors were nominally healthy when sampled, though unrecorded immune exposures were likely. Amplification used 60 Vbeta primers and 13 Jbeta primers. Here immunoSEQ multiplex PCR was the method, and the copy in TCRdb shows in-frame clones only, minus some. This repertoire shows around 200,000 clones, 79% found once; its top ten account for over 1.5%. The rearrangement joins TRBV4-1 to TRBJ2-1; 12 bases are a match to TRBD1. The sequencing input was PBMCs. The clonotype was recovered from a woman under 30 in good health and CMV-seronegative. CDR3 nucleotide sequence: TGCGCCAGCAGCCTTAGGGGACAGGGGGCAGATGAGCAGTTCTTC. Its translation: CASSLRGQGADEQFF.